The subject of this entry is one TCR beta chain. This clone was observed a few times. It has no known antigen specificity. Nothing much larger sits one base from this clone, and base qualities are not available. Other DNA sequences of this sample code for an identical CDR3. The cohort comprised around 700 healthy bone marrow donors. Cohort members were all nominally healthy when sampled, although unrecorded immune exposures were likely present. The donor was CMV seropositive and was included in the group of 289 seropositive cohort members. Each donor provided a peripheral blood sample, and peripheral blood mononuclear cells were used for TCR beta sequencing. The Qiagen DNeasy Blood Extraction Kit was used to extract genomic DNA from the blood cell samples. This sample was taken from a study of cytomegalovirus exposure and HLA in healthy donors (dated by TCRdb to about 2017). About the investigation overall: An earlier analysis of some 600 of the donors reported about 260 Gb of sequence data and around 110 million unique TCR beta sequences obtained from about 179 million T cells. Every discovery cohort repertoire had been produced on one sequencing platform. To study patterns of TCR occurrence, a later analysis re-analyzed previously published TCR beta repertoires from under 750 donors and added high-resolution HLA genotyping. A separate validation cohort of about 110 different subjects was used in addition to the 666-subject first cohort. Typing coverage varied by locus: roughly 620-640 donors for A, B, C, DRB1 and DQB1; approximately 520 for DQA1; over 600 for DPA1; fewer than 480 for DPB1. In a later genetic analysis, genome-wide SNP genotypes for about 55% of the roughly 700 donors were used, and that subset was treated as a discovery cohort. Among several hundred genotyped donors of the cohort, an average of roughly 230,000 unique TCR beta nucleotide sequences was sequenced per donor, of which 15% to 20% were non-productive. To predict cytomegalovirus infection status, the study brought together high-throughput TCR immunosequencing, statistical association of individual TCRs with disease status, and machine learning. Around 330 gigabases of sequencing data and around 88 million unique TCR sequences made up an early release that covered several hundred HLA-typed donors. Both class I and class II loci were covered by HLA typing, at four-digit resolution. Alongside the repertoire data, information on donor age, sex, ethnicity and CMV serostatus was compiled. Because of strong linkage in the cohort, roughly five DR-DQ haplotypes were treated as single units for association and clustering. The study was designed to test whether signatures of past pathogen exposure could be identified by cataloging public T cell receptors. Of the roughly 430 genotyped donors, approximately 83% fell in the genetic ancestry cluster associated with self-reported Caucasian donors. In an earlier analysis of about 590 of the donors, high-throughput TCR beta sequencing was used to judge whether each TCR beta V gene segment behaved as functional or pseudogenic. The later analysis used no new phenotypic data to find candidate immune exposures, relying instead on TCR beta sequences and their occurrence across donors. The study profiled the T cell repertoires of approximately 700 subjects by immunosequencing and related them to cytomegalovirus serostatus.

Receptor amplification or capture employed the immunoSEQ multiplex PCR assay. For the multiplex PCR, a mixture combining 60 forward primers for TCR Vbeta segments and 13 reverse primers for TCR Jbeta segments was used. The CDR3 region of rearranged TCR beta genes was amplified from genomic DNA with a multiplex PCR assay. The amplified TCR beta libraries were sequenced on the Illumina HiSeq System as 87-base-pair reads. The published analysis was carried out like this. A later analysis tallied around 82 million unique TCR beta chains across the 660 or so repertoires, and approximately 9.9 million of those chains were shared by two or more donors. Raw reads were error-corrected and collapsed into unique sequences by a nearest-neighbor algorithm in which closely related sequences were merged to remove PCR and sequencing errors. To assign V, D and J gene segments, CDR3 sequences were aligned to IMGT reference sequences. Each retained sequence needed at least a six-nucleotide match to both a V gene segment and a J gene segment. Rearrangements were called productive when the CDR3 lacked stop codons and stayed in frame with V and J; all others were non-productive. CDR3 was defined according to IMGT convention as the region running from the second conserved V-encoded cysteine to the conserved J-encoded phenylalanine. Sequences without an unambiguous match to a single V gene segment were excluded from the earlier analysis of almost 600 of the donors. An earlier analysis of several hundred of the donors called V segments functional above 56.7% productive rearrangements and segregating when the between-donor standard deviation exceeded 5%. A statistical classification framework was built for diagnosing cytomegalovirus status from the catalog of TCR beta chain sequences. A later analysis assigned V and J genes by comparing TCR nucleotide sequences with IMGT/GENE-DB human TR gene sequences. Using the TCRdist pipeline, a later analysis assigned CDR3 sequences along with most-parsimonious VDJ recombination scenarios. A later analysis defined each TCR beta chain by its CDR3 amino acid sequence plus V-gene family, and excluded reads lacking a unique V-gene family. As a way to deal with suspected cross-contamination and a sequencing artifact, a later analysis dropped over 550 nucleotide sequences that were highly shared and had low generation probability. In a later analysis, a clonal expansion index for each public chain was calculated from normalized within-repertoire ranks of inferred template counts. Generation probabilities in a later analysis came from a VDJ recombination model fitted to out-of-frame rearrangements, and those results were checked against IGoR. In a later analysis, hypergeometric tests were used to score TCR-TCR, TCR-HLA and TCR-CMV co-occurrence, with a repertoire-size bias correction applied to TCR pairs. To estimate false discovery rates, a later analysis permuted the HLA or CMV assignments 20 times. In a later analysis, co-occurring TCRs were grouped with DBSCAN, and TCRdist sequence similarity was added when clustering was performed within HLA-allele-positive subsets. For co-occurrence clustering, repertoires with fewer than 30,000 or more than 120,000 public chains were excluded, along with about five repertoires with anomalous nucleotide sharing. TCRdb retrieved this table from immuneACCESS and kept in-frame rearrangements only. Not all clones are present; in checked studies, unresolved V genes account for under half, and no reason is known for the remainder. V, J and clone size derive from that table, while D and trimming were established from the DNA sequence. The sample table records around 90,000 clones; approximately 64% of these occur just once. Jointly, the top ten make up 5.5% to 6% of the sample.

Beyond this particular receptor, the publication reports: The 87-base-pair reads could not distinguish some IMGT-functional V segments, including TRBV6-2 and TRBV6-3, so those segments were excluded. When HLA alleles, especially DR and DQ, strongly co-occurred, attributing TCR associations to individual alleles was difficult. A further reported finding was that TCR beta sequences accurately predicted the HLA-A and HLA-B alleles for most subjects in the first cohort. According to a later analysis, parvovirus B19, influenza, CMV and Epstein-Barr virus appeared linked to several top co-occurrence clusters. A later analysis found that TCR association rates varied across HLA loci, with DRB1 alleles showing the most associated TCRs and HLA-C alleles the fewest. A cluster of highly shared sequence variants was judged likely to represent a technical artifact of the sequencing pipeline. The earlier analysis of around 600 of the donors excluded approximately 17 rarely observed V segments, including chromosome 9 orphons, because counts were too low. In a later analysis, most CMV-associated TCR beta chains were found to appear HLA-restricted, with HLA associations seemingly driven largely by CMV exposure. It was suggested by the authors that the approach could potentially be generalized to other disease states and immunological phenotypes. In a later genetic analysis, a missense DCLRE1C variant was associated with V-gene and J-gene trimming of TCR beta chains, and the association was replicated in an independent cohort. Most TCR sequences were seen in very few donors, while some public TCRs were found in many individuals. Cytomegalovirus status was reported to be diagnosed by the classifier with high specificity and sensitivity in both the original and validation cohorts. Compared with equally common non-associated chains, HLA-associated TCR beta chains in a later analysis were more clonally expanded and had lower generation probabilities. Roughly uniform sequencing depth across donors was assumed in presence/absence analyses, although this assumption may not hold. In vitro tests confirmed that a few of the cytomegalovirus-associated TCR beta chains recognize cytomegalovirus antigens. Correlated functional status among segregating V segments might reflect linkage disequilibrium, but an unknown experimental factor could not be ruled out. For the cohort, immune exposure information was limited to CMV serostatus. The study listed 170 or so TCR beta chains as associated with cytomegalovirus. In this cohort, only TCR beta chains were sequenced, and detectable features were limited by the absence of alpha or paired-chain data. A later analysis associated 15,000 to 20,000 TCR beta sequences with specific HLA alleles at a false discovery rate of 0.05. Because HLA typing was missing for some donors at each locus, association tests included only the typed subset. In an earlier analysis of around 600 of the donors, most TCR beta V segments were observed in productive rearrangements about 87% or about 30% of the time, broadly matching IMGT annotations. A later genetic analysis reported fewer N-insertions in productive TCRs among donors in an Asian-associated ancestry cluster than the roughly 700-donor mean.

The germline V gene specifies SGHDT as CDR1 and YYEEEE as CDR2. The CDR3 spans 14 residues, from the cysteine through the phenylalanine. This entry keeps only the CDR3 DNA: 42 bases, framed from base 1. Trimming at the junction amounts to 3 bases on V and 6 bases on J, and the germline ends lie 15 bases apart. The receptor comes from a boy aged 10-17 years in good health and CMV-seropositive. The material sequenced was PBMCs. The chain links TRBV5-6 with TRBJ1-2; TRBD1 is perhaps the D gene, given 6 matching bases. The CDR3 reads CASSYGAGANGYTF. The sequenced DNA: TGTGCCAGCAGCTACGGGGCAGGGGCCAATGGCTACACCTTC.